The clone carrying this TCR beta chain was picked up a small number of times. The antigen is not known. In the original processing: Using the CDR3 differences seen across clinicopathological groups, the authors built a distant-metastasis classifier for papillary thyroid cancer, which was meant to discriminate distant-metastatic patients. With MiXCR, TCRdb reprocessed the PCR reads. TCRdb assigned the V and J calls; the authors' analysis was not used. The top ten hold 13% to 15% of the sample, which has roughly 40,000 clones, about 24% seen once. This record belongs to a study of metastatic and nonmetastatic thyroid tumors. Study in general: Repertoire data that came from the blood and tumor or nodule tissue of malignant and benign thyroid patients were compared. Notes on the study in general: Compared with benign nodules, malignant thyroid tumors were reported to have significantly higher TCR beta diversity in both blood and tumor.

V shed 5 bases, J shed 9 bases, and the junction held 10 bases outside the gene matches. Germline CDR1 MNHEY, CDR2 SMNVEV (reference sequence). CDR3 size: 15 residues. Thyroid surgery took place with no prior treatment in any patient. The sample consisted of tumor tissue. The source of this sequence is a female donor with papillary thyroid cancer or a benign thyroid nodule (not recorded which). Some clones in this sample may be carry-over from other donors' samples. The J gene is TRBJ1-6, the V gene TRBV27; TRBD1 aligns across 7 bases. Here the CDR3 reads CASSIKDRILSPLHF. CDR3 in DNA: TGTGCCAGCAGTATCAAGGACAGGATACTTTCACCCCTCCACTTT.